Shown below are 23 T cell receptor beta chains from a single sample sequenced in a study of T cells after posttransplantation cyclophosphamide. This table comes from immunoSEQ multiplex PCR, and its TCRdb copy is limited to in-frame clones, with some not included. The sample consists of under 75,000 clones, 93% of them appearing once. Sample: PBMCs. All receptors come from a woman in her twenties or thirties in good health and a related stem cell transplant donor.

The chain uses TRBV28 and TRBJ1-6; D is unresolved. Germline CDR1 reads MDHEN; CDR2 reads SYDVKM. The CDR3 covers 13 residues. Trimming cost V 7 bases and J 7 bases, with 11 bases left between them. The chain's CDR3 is CASNPGVNSPLHF. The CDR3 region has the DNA TGTGCCAGCAACCCCGGGGTGAATTCACCCCTCCACTTT.

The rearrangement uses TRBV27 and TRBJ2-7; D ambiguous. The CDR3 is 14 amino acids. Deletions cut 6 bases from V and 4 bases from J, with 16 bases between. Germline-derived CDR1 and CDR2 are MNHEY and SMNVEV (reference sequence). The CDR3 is CASSPWVGPYEQYF. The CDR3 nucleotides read TGTGCCAGCAGCCCGTGGGTAGGTCCGTACGAGCAGTACTTC.

CDR3 bases: TGTGCCAGCAGTTCGGGACTAGCGCCACGCACAGATACGCAGTATTTT. This gives the protein CASSSGLAPRTDTQYF. The gene calls are TRBV6-5 and TRBJ2-3; 10 nucleotides line up with TRBD2. Per germline, CDR1 MNHEY and CDR2 SVGAGI. There are 16 residues in the CDR3. Unmatched junction bases numbered 5, after V lost 4 bases and J lost 1 base.

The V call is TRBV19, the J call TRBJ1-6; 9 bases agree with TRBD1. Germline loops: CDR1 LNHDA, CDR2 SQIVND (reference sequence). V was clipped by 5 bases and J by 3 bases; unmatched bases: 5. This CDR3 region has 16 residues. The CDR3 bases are TGTGCCAGTAGTGGGACAGGGAGGCTCTATAATTCACCCCTCCACTTT. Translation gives CASSGTGRLYNSPLHF.

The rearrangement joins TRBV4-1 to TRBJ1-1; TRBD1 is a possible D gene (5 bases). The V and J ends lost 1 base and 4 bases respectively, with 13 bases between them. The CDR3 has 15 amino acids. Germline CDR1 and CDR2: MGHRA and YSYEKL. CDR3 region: CASSQGGLLSTEAFF. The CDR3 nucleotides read TGCGCCAGCAGCCAAGGGGGGTTGTTGAGCACTGAAGCTTTCTTT.

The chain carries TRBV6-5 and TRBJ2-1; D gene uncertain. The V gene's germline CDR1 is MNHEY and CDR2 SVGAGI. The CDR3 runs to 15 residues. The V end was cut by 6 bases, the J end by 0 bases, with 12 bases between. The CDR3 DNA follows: TGTGCCAGCAGGTTAAACCGGGTCTCCTACAATGAGCAGTTCTTC. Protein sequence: CASRLNRVSYNEQFF.

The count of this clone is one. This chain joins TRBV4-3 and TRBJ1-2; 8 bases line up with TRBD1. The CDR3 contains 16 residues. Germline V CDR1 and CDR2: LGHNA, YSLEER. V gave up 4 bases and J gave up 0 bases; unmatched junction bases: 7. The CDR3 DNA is TGCGCCAGCAGCCCACAAATGACAGGGGCTAACTATGGCTACACCTTC. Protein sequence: CASSPQMTGANYGYTF.

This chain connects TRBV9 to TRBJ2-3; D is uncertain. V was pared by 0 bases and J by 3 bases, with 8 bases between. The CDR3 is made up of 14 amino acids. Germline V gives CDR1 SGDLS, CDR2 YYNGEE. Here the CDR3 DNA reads TGTGCCAGCAGCGTAGGGTTTATAACAGATACGCAGTATTTT. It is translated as CASSVGFITDTQYF.

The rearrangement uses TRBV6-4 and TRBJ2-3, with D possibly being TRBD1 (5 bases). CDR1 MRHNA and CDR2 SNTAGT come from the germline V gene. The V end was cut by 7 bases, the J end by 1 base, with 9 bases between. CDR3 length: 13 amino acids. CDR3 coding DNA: TGTGCCAGCAAGGGGCCGGGCACAGATACGCAGTATTTT. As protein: CASKGPGTDTQYF.

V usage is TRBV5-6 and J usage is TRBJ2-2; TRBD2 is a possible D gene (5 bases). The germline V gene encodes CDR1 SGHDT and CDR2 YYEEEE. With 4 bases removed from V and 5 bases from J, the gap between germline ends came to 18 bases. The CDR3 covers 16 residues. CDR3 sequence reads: CASSPTTRFRTGELFF. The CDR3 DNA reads TGTGCCAGCAGCCCGACTACTAGATTTCGTACCGGGGAGCTGTTTTTT.

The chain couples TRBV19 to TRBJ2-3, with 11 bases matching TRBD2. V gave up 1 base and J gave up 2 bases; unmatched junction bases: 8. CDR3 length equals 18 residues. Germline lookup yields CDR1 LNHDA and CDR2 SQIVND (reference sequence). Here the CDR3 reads CASSIAPLLAGATDTQYF. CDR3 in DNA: TGTGCCAGTAGTATAGCCCCTTTACTAGCGGGGGCCACAGATACGCAGTATTTT.

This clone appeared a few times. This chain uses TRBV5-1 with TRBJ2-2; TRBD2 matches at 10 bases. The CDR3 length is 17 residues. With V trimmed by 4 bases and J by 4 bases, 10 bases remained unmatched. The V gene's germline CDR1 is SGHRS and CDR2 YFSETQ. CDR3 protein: CASSLSGGVTATGELFF. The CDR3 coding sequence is TGCGCCAGCAGCCTAAGCGGGGGGGTTACTGCCACCGGGGAGCTGTTTTTT.

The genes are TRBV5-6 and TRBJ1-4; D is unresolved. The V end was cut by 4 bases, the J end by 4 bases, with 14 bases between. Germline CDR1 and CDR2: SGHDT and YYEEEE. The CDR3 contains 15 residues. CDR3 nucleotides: TGTGCCAGCAGCCCTAGGGATTTGGGTAATGAAAAACTGTTTTTT. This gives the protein CASSPRDLGNEKLFF.

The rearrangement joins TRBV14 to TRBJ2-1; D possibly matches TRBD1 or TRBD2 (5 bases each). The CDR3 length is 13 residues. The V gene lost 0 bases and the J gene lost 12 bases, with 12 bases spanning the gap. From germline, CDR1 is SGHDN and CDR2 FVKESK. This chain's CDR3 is CASSQDGGFRQFF. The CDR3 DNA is TGTGCCAGCAGCCAAGATGGGGGTTTTCGGCAGTTCTTC.

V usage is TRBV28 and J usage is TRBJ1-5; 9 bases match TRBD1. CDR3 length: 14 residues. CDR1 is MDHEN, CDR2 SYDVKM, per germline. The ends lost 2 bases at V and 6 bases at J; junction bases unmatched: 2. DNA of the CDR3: TGTGCCAGCAGTTTAACAGGGGGCAGTCAGCCCCAGCATTTT. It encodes CASSLTGGSQPQHF.

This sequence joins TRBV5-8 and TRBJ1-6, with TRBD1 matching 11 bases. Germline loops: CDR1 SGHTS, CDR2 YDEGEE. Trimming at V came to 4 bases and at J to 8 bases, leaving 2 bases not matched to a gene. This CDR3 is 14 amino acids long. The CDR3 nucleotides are TGTGCCAGCAGCGTGGGACAGGGGGATTCACCCCTCCACTTT. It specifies CASSVGQGDSPLHF.

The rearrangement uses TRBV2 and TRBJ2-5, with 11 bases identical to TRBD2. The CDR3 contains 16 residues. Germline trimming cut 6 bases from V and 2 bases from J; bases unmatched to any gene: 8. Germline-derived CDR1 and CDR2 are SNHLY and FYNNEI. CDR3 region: CASRGPGLAVQETQYF. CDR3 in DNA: TGTGCCAGCAGGGGCCCGGGACTAGCGGTTCAAGAGACCCAGTACTTC.

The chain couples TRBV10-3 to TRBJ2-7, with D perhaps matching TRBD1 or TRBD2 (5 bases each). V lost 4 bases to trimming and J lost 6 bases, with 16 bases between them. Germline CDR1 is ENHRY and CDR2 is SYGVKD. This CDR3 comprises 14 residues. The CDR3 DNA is TGTGCCATCAGTGGTAGAGGGACCGCGGCCGAGCAGTACTTC. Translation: CAISGRGTAAEQYF.

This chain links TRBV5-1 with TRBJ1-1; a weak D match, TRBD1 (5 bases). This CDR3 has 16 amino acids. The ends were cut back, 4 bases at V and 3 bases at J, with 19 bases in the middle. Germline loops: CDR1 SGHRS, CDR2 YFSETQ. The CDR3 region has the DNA TGCGCCAGCAGCCCTGGACACATCGCGATCGACACTGAAGCTTTCTTT. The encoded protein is CASSPGHIAIDTEAFF.

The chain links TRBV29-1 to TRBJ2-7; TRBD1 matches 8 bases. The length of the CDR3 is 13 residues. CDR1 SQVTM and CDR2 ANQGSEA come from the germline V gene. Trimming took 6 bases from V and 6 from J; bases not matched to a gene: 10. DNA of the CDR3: TGCAGCGTCCGGGACAGGACGGACGTCGAGCAGTACTTC. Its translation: CSVRDRTDVEQYF.

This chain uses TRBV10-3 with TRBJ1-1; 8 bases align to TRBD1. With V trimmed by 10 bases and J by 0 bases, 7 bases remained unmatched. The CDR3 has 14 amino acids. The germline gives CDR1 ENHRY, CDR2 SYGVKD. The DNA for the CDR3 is TGTGCCAGCCGGGACAGGATTATGAACACTGAAGCTTTCTTT. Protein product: CASRDRIMNTEAFF.

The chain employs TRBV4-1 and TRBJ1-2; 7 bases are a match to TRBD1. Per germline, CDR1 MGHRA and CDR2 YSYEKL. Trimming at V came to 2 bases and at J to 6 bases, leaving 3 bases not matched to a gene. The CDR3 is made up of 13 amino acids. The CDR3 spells CASSQTGTDGYTF. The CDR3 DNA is TGCGCCAGCAGCCAAACCGGGACAGATGGCTACACCTTC.

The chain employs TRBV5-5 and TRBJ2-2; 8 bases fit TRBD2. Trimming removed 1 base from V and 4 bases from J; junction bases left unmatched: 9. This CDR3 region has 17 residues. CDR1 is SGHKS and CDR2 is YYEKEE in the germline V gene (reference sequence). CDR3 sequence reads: CASSLWASGSSTGELFF. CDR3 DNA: TGTGCCAGCAGCTTGTGGGCTAGCGGGTCCTCCACCGGGGAGCTGTTTTTT. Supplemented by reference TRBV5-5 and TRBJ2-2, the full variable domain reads DAGVTQSPTHLIKTRGQQVTLRCSPISGHKSVSWYQQVLGQGPQFIFQYYEKEERGRGNFPDRFSARQFPNYSSELNVNALLLGDSALYLCASSLWASGSSTGELFFGEGSRLTVL.